This T cell receptor (beta chain) originates from a study of T cell repertoires in cytomegalovirus infection. CDR3 length: 11 amino acids. The V and J ends lost 8 bases and 9 bases respectively, with 8 bases between them. The germline V gene encodes CDR1 LNHDA and CDR2 SQIVND (reference sequence). One entry per CDR3 protein, called by TCRdb with MiXCR from the reads. The data contain around 530,000 distinct CDR3 sequences, approximately 26% of them singletons. Only a few counts were recorded for this clonotype. The V gene is TRBV19, the J gene TRBJ1-6, with a weak D call TRBD1 (5 bases). The source material was PBMCs. The TCR originated in a human donor in good health (CMV status not recorded). Some clones in this sample may be carry-over from other donors' samples. CDR3 protein: CASATGSPLHF. CDR3 nucleotide sequence: TGTGCCAGTGCAACAGGTTCACCCCTCCACTTT.